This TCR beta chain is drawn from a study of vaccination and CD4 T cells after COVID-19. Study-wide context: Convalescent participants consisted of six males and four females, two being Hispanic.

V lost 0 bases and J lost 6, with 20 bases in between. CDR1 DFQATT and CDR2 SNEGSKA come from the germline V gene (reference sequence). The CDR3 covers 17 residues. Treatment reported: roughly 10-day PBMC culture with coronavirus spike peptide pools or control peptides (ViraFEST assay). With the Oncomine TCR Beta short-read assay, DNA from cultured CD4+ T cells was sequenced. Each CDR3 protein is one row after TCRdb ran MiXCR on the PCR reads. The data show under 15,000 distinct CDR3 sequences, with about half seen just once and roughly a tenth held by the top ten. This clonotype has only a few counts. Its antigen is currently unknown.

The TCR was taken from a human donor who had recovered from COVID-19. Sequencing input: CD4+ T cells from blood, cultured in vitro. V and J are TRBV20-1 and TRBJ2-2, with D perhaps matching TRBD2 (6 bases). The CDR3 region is CSARDGTGVLVSGELFF. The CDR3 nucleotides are TGCAGTGCTAGAGATGGGACGGGAGTATTGGTATCCGGGGAGCTGTTTTTT.